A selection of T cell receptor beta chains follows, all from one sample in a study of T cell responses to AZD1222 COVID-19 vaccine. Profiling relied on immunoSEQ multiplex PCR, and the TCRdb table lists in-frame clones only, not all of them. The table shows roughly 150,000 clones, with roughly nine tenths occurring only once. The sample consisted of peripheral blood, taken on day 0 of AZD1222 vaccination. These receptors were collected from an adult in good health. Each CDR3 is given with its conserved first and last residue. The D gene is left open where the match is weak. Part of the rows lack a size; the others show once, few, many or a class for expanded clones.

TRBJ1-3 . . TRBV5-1 CASREPILNTIYF TGCGCCAGCCGGGAACCGATCTTAAACACCATATATTTT
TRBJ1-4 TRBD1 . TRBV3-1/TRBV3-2 CASSPWTGGDEKLFF TGTGCCAGCAGCCCCTGGACAGGGGGCGATGAAAAACTGTTTTTT
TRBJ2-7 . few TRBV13 CASSPRAAYEQYF TGTGCCAGCAGCCCCCGGGCAGCCTACGAGCAGTACTTC
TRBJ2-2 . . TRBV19 CASSSPGTNTGELFF TGTGCCAGTAGTTCCCCCGGGACGAACACCGGGGAGCTGTTTTTT
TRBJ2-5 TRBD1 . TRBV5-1 CASSKQRQGQETQYF TGCGCCAGCAGCAAGCAACGACAGGGACAAGAGACCCAGTACTTC
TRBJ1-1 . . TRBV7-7 CASSPGPLGGTEAFF TGTGCTAGCAGCCCGGGCCCCCTTGGCGGCACTGAAGCTTTCTTT
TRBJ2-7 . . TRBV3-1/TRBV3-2 CASSQVRRGSEQYF TGTGCCAGCAGCCAAGTGCGAAGGGGCTCCGAGCAGTACTTC
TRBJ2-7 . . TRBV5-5 CASSLREGGHEQYF TGTGCCAGCAGCTTACGGGAAGGTGGCCACGAGCAGTACTTC
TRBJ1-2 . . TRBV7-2 CASSLERSDGYTF TGTGCCAGCAGCTTAGAACGAAGCGATGGCTACACCTTC
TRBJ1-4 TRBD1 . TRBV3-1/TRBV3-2 CASSPGTGDQKLFF TGTGCCAGCAGCCCCGGGACAGGGGATCAAAAACTGTTTTTT
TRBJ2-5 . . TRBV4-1 CASSQETGRQETQYF TGCGCCAGCAGCCAAGAAACAGGCCGGCAAGAGACCCAGTACTTC
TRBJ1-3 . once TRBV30 CAWSVVGNTIYF TGTGCCTGGAGTGTAGTCGGAAACACCATATATTTT
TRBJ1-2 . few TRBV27 CASSGGGYGYTF TGTGCCAGCAGTGGAGGGGGGTATGGCTACACCTTC
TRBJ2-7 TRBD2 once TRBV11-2 CASSSGLAGTYEQYF TGTGCCAGCAGCTCAGGACTAGCGGGGACTTACGAGCAGTACTTC
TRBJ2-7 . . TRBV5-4 CASSLPGALYEQYF TGTGCCAGCAGCTTGCCAGGGGCTCTCTACGAGCAGTACTTC
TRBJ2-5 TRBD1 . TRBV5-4 CASSLPGTEETQYF TGTGCCAGCAGCTTGCCCGGGACAGAAGAGACCCAGTACTTC
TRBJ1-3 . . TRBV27 CASSSVGGPGNTIYF TGTGCCAGCAGTTCGGTGGGGGGCCCCGGAAACACCATATATTTT
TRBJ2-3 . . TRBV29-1 CSVEPTDTQYF TGCAGCGTTGAGCCCACAGATACGCAGTATTTT
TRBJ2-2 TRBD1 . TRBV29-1 CSVRQGASSGELFF TGCAGCGTCCGACAGGGGGCGAGCTCCGGGGAGCTGTTTTTT
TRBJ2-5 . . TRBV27 CASSLTSFQETQYF TGTGCCAGCAGCTTAACTAGTTTCCAAGAGACCCAGTACTTC